The clone carrying this TCR beta chain has only a few counts. The CDR3 has 15 amino acids. The V gene lost 3 bases and the J gene lost 8 bases, with 16 bases spanning the gap. In germline, CDR1 is SGHTA, CDR2 FQGNSA. The data derive from a study of blood T cells in healthy people across ages. Samples each yielded at least 6 micrograms of total RNA. The second PCR ran about 6 to 12 cycles with a sample-barcoded 5' primer and J-beta primers. TCRdb reprocessed the 5' RACE reads via MiXCR and lists one record per CDR3 protein. The top ten clones hold roughly 13% of a sample with approximately 880,000 distinct CDR3 sequences, roughly 52% of them seen once.

The chain recombines TRBV7-2 with TRBJ1-4; the D gene is possibly TRBD1 (6 bases). This clonotype originated in a young man in good health. The sample was blood. CDR3 amino acids: CASSFLGGREEKLFF. The CDR3 bases are TGTGCCAGCAGCTTCCTCGGGGGGCGTGAGGAAAAACTGTTTTTT. Supplemented by reference TRBV7-2 and TRBJ1-4, the full variable domain reads GAGVSQSPSNKVTEKGKDVELRCDPISGHTALYWYRQSLGQGLEFLIYFQGNSAPDKSGLPSDRFSAERTGGSVSTLTIQRTQQEDSAVYLCASSFLGGREEKLFFGSGTQLSVL.